The entry below gives a single TCR beta chain sequence along with its context. What it binds is not known. CDR3 size: 12 residues. In germline, CDR1 is SGHDN, CDR2 FVKESK. The V and J ends lost 4 bases and 8 bases, in that order; junction bases with no gene match: 4. These data originate in a study of PD-L1 blockade in urothelial cancer. Looking at the study overall: The patients had undergone anywhere from 0 to 3 prior chemotherapy regimens. Blood was analyzed 3 weeks (second dose) and 6 weeks after treatment start. General study results and limits: Durable-benefit patients had greater expansion of tumor-associated blood clones at 3 weeks.

Libraries were prepared by immunoSEQ multiplex PCR; TCRdb keeps only in-frame clonotypes and omits some of them. Among about 39,000 clones listed, roughly 89% were seen once. Patients were living with locally advanced or metastatic urothelial carcinoma. Sample: PBMCs, taken around atezolizumab (anti-PD-L1) treatment. The sequence came from a man between 60 and 70 years old with urothelial cancer. The chain uses TRBV14 and TRBJ1-2; 7 bases fit TRBD1. CDR3 protein: CASSLQGEGYTF. The CDR3 region has the DNA TGTGCCAGCAGCCTTCAGGGGGAAGGCTACACCTTC.